These 17 T cell receptor beta chains were sequenced from one sample in a study of shared clonotypes between healthy human individuals. Assay: immunoSEQ multiplex PCR; the TCRdb copy retains only in-frame clones and omits some. Here the sample spans a few million clones, roughly 92% being singletons. Input material: naive CD4+ T cells from PBMCs. Indicated subset: CD45RA+ positively selected. Receptor source: a man between 18 and 35 years old in good health. Some clones in this sample may be carry-over from other donors' samples.

This clone was found once. This same CDR3 is encoded by further DNA sequences in the sample. The chain recombines TRBV4-2 with TRBJ2-7; TRBD2 matches 8 bases. Germline-derived CDR1 and CDR2 are LGHNA and YNFKEQ. CDR3 length: 16 residues. V lost 2 bases and J lost 0; bases outside the gene matches: 6. The CDR3 loop is CASSQQSGSRSYEQYF. The CDR3 bases are TGTGCCAGCAGCCAACAAAGCGGGAGCCGCTCCTACGAGCAGTACTTC.

This chain uses TRBV29-1 with TRBJ1-2; 9 bases are a match to TRBD1. Trimming removed 8 bases from V and 1 base from J; junction bases left unmatched: 11. The CDR3 is made up of 15 amino acids. CDR1 and CDR2 (germline): SQVTM, ANQGSEA. The CDR3 nucleotides read TGCAGCTACTCCGGGACAGGGATTGATAACTATGGCTACACCTTC. This translates into CSYSGTGIDNYGYTF.

The chain uses TRBV28 and TRBJ2-7; 7 positions agree with TRBD1. Trimming took 4 bases from V and 2 from J; bases not matched to a gene: 8. The CDR3 extends over 15 amino acids. CDR1 and CDR2 (germline): MDHEN, SYDVKM. The CDR3, as DNA: TGTGCCAGCAGTTATACACGGGACAGTCCCTACGAGCAGTACTTC. This encodes CASSYTRDSPYEQYF.

The J gene is TRBJ2-1, the V gene TRBV10-3, with TRBD2 matching over 7 bases. Per germline, CDR1 ENHRY and CDR2 SYGVKD. The junction had 12 bases not matched to a gene; V was cut back by 4 bases and J by 3 bases. CDR3 size: 17 residues. CDR3 bases: TGTGCCATCAGTGGGGGTGGGGCTAGCGGTAACTACAATGAGCAGTTCTTC. Its protein product is CAISGGGASGNYNEQFF.

The chain couples TRBV10-3 to TRBJ1-5; D gene unclear. The CDR3 is 15 amino acids. CDR1 is ENHRY and CDR2 is SYGVKD in the germline V gene. The V and J ends lost 2 bases and 4 bases respectively, with 12 bases between them. The DNA of the CDR3 is TGTGCCATCAGTGAGGGCGGGGAAGGAAATCAGCCCCAGCATTTT. Protein product: CAISEGGEGNQPQHF.

The chain is built from TRBV13 and TRBJ2-3; 8 bases agree with TRBD2. The CDR3 covers 14 residues. The junction had 4 bases not matched to a gene; V was cut back by 4 bases and J by 4 bases. The germline V gene encodes CDR1 PRHDT and CDR2 FYEKMQ (reference sequence). The CDR3 DNA reads as TGTGCCAGCAGCTCCGGGACTAGGGCAGATACGCAGTATTTT. It is translated as CASSSGTRADTQYF.

V is TRBV29-1 and J is TRBJ2-3, with D perhaps TRBD1 (5 bases). This CDR3 comprises 16 residues. From germline, CDR1 is SQVTM and CDR2 ANQGSEA. Trimming removed 2 bases from V and 6 bases from J, with 21 bases in between. Written as DNA, the CDR3 is TGCAGCGTTGAATTCCTGCAGGGCCCGGGCATGGATACGCAGTATTTT. It specifies CSVEFLQGPGMDTQYF.

This clone has a single count. This sequence joins TRBV6-1 and TRBJ1-1; TRBD1 matches 7 bases. Germline loops: CDR1 MNHNS, CDR2 SASEGT. V shed 3 bases, J shed 1 base, and the junction held 5 bases outside the gene matches. The CDR3 loop spans 15 amino acids. The CDR3 DNA reads as TGTGCCAGCAGTGATATGGGACAGCCGAACACTGAAGCTTTCTTT. Amino acid sequence: CASSDMGQPNTEAFF.

In regard to this clone: Relative to the germline gene, one junction end is altered; a read error may explain this. The J gene is TRBJ1-2, the V gene TRBV30; D might be TRBD1 (6 bases). The CDR3 spans 13 residues. Germline V gene sequence: CDR1 GTSNPN, CDR2 SVGIG (reference sequence). The CDR3 sequence: CAWTIRRGSGHTF. The CDR3 DNA reads TGTGCCTGGACGATCCGCAGGGGTAGTGGCCACACCTTC.

This clone was seen once. The CDR3 coding sequence is TGTGCCAGCAGGAACCTCGGCGGGAGCCATTTGTACTTC. It specifies CASRNLGGSHLYF. The chain couples TRBV28 to TRBJ2-4; 7 nucleotides match TRBD2. CDR1 MDHEN and CDR2 SYDVKM come from the germline V gene. This CDR3 spans 13 amino acids. The J segment lost 15 bases and the V segment lost 6 bases, leaving 14 bases of the junction unmatched.

This chain joins TRBV7-2 and TRBJ1-3; D gene ambiguous. CDR3 length: 15 residues. Germline-derived CDR1 and CDR2 are SGHTA and FQGNSA. V was trimmed by 1 base and J by 0 bases, leaving 7 bases between them. This CDR3 is CASSLVWGSGNTIYF. The CDR3 DNA follows: TGTGCCAGCAGCTTAGTATGGGGCTCTGGAAACACCATATATTTT.

This sequence joins TRBV4-1 and TRBJ2-7; D gene unclear. The length of the CDR3 is 16 residues. V shed 1 base and J shed 0 bases, with 13 bases lying between them. Germline V gene sequence: CDR1 MGHRA, CDR2 YSYEKL. The CDR3 region has the DNA TGCGCCAGCAGCCAAGGTTGGCAGGCCAGCTCCTACGAGCAGTACTTC. Translating gives CASSQGWQASSYEQYF.

This clone has more than one count but fewer than ten. V gene TRBV29-1 combines with J gene TRBJ1-1, with D maybe TRBD1 (6 bases). The V and J ends lost 2 bases and 2 bases respectively, with 9 bases between them. Germline V CDR1 and CDR2: SQVTM, ANQGSEA. The CDR3 is made up of 13 amino acids. The CDR3 coding sequence is TGCAGCGTTGAAATACAGGGAAACACTGAAGCTTTCTTT. Encoded protein: CSVEIQGNTEAFF.

J is TRBJ1-2 and V is TRBV28; no clear D gene. Trimming pared 6 bases from V and 7 bases from J, leaving 18 bases between. Per the germline V gene, CDR1 is MDHEN and CDR2 is SYDVKM. This CDR3 region has 14 residues. The CDR3 sequence: CASSLFISVFGYTF. DNA for the CDR3: TGTGCCAGCAGCTTGTTCATTTCTGTTTTTGGCTACACCTTC.

The genes are TRBV7-9 and TRBJ2-7; 8 positions agree with TRBD1. Germline CDR1 reads SEHNR; CDR2 reads FQNEAQ (reference sequence). The CDR3 consists of 16 residues. The V segment lost 0 bases and the J segment 2 bases; nucleotides outside the gene matches: 6. The DNA for the CDR3 is TGTGCCAGCAGCTTAGCGGATAGCAGGGGGCCCTACGAGCAGTACTTC. As protein: CASSLADSRGPYEQYF.

This clone was seen a handful of times. The chain has TRBV11-1 and TRBJ2-2; no reliable D call. The germline V and J ends were trimmed by 2 bases and 2 bases, with 21 bases remaining between them. Looked up from germline, CDR1 is SGHAT and CDR2 is FQDESV (reference sequence). This CDR3 comprises 19 residues. The CDR3 DNA follows: TGTGCCAGCAGCTTATTCCCCCCTATCATCGGGCTAAACACCGGGGAGCTGTTTTTT. It codes for CASSLFPPIIGLNTGELFF.

The chain combines TRBV9 with TRBJ2-2; 9 nucleotides match TRBD1. From germline, CDR1 is SGDLS and CDR2 YYNGEE. CDR3 length: 16 residues. V shed 3 bases and J 1 base; nucleotides not matched to a gene: 4. The DNA for the CDR3 is TGTGCCAGCAGCGGACGGGGACAGGGGAACACCGGGGAGCTGTTTTTT. Translated: CASSGRGQGNTGELFF.